This TCR beta chain was observed in a study of Graves' ophthalmopathy and Graves' hyperthyroidism (dated by TCRdb to about 2018). Background for the entire study: Peripheral blood was collected at initial diagnosis, before any treatment. The study used signatures of the TCR beta repertoire to tell Graves' ophthalmopathy apart from Graves' hyperthyroidism and to predict which patients would progress to ophthalmopathy. In total, 135 blood samples were TCR-sequenced: fewer than 50 ophthalmopathy, over 70 hyperthyroidism and about 17 hyperthyroidism-to-ophthalmopathy patients. To explore V-J signatures that distinguish ophthalmopathy from hyperthyroidism, a discovery set of under 110 patients was enrolled, made up of roughly 41 with ophthalmopathy and some 60 with stable hyperthyroidism. The independent validation cohort included approximately 19 hyperthyroidism patients plus 17 patients who later progressed from hyperthyroidism to ophthalmopathy. T-cell repertoires of thyroid tissue and blood were compared in 5 or 6 hyperthyroidism patients. After sampling, hyperthyroidism patients received methimazole starting at 30 mg daily, and ophthalmopathy patients received high-dose intravenous methylprednisolone. General findings and caveats noted by the study authors: No statistical method was used to predetermine the sample size, and group allocation was not hidden from the investigators. Ophthalmopathy was separated from stable hyperthyroidism by the 13-signature model with 85% to 90% sensitivity and around 81% specificity in cross-validation and with 80%/75% in the test set. Most expanded thyroid clonotypes with a frequency above 0.001 also appeared in blood, which suggests that blood repertoires may reflect the immune response in the thyroid. In validation, the model predicted ophthalmopathy progression with about 64% sensitivity and around 72% specificity; some twelve predicted patients were CT-confirmed with GO in a median of about 6.1 months.

For repertoire sequencing, TCR beta CDR3 regions were amplified from RNA transcripts. The first round of RT-PCR was done with HTBI primers and the Qiagen OneStep RT-PCR kit, and was followed by a second round of multiplex PCR, then size selection and purification. The libraries underwent paired-end sequencing with 100 bp reads on an Illumina HiSeq2000. From the authors' description of their analysis: SOAPnuke was used to process the reads, removing any read that contained adapters or uncalled bases, had a mean Phred below 15, or lacked an exact match to the constant primer or identifier. High-quality paired reads were merged with COPE v1.2.5. Clonotypes were defined as unique nucleotide sequences and were aligned to IMGT TRB V, D and J references using MiTCR v1.1. The analysis was limited to V-J combinations with a frequency above 0.0001, which together covered approximately 99% of repertoires. For each V-J combination, a TCR clonal expansion and chaos score was defined as the ratio of F50 clonal expansion to chaos observed in the TCRdist matrix. Welch's t-statistics and random forest were used to reduce features to 13 V-J combinations, which were fed into a naive Bayes classifier. Thyroid-blood repertoire similarity was quantified with the Morisita-Horn index. Clones were called with MiXCR by TCRdb after fastp trimmed the public reads at Q25, and only in-frame beta chains were retained. All rows with the same CDR3 protein become a single entry with the most common DNA and genes. The authors' filters were not applied to this entry. This sample gives about 640,000 distinct CDR3 sequences in total; about 40% of them show up just once. Of the sample, over 2.5% is held by the ten largest clones.

The ophthalmopathy patients had moderately to severely active disease, with a Clinical Activity Score of 3 or higher, a NOSPECS grade of 4 or higher, and a disease duration of less than 3 months. Patients with other autoimmune diseases, uncontrolled infections, pregnancy or lactation were excluded from the study. Clinical symptoms, serum thyroxine, TRAb, thyroid ultrasound and orbital computed tomography were used for diagnosis. PBMCs were isolated from more than 9 ml of fresh peripheral blood by Ficoll-Paque density gradient centrifugation. Total RNA was extracted with Trizol reagent and quality-checked on an Agilent 2100 Bioanalyzer. CDR3 length: 16 amino acids, cysteine to phenylalanine. CDR3 DNA only is kept here, 48 bases in frame from base 1. The junction shows trimming of 0 bases on V and 4 bases on J, plus 11 bases between the germline ends. The germline V gene encodes CDR1 SGDLS and CDR2 YYNGEE.

In regard to this clonotype: Its antigen is unknown. Base qualities were left out, and no much larger clone turns up one base away.

The source material was peripheral blood. The sequence links TRBV9 to TRBJ2-6; no D gene call is confident. This TCR was recovered from an adult man with Graves' ophthalmopathy. This receptor has the CDR3 CASSVAEGSGANVLTF. The nucleotide sequence is given as TGTGCCAGCAGCGTAGCTGAAGGAAGCGGGGCCAACGTCCTGACTTTC.